Below are 30 T cell receptor beta chains sequenced from a single sample in a study of cytomegalovirus exposure and HLA in healthy donors. Both 60 Vbeta primers and 13 Jbeta primers went into the PCR. Assay used: immunoSEQ multiplex PCR; TCRdb lists only in-frame clones, some missing. The data show some 110,000 clones, with approximately 70% seen just once and around 10% held by the top ten. Sequences were obtained from PBMCs. The receptors were sampled from a man between 25 and 39 years old in good health and CMV-seropositive.

This rearrangement joins TRBV5-1 to TRBJ2-5; D not resolved. CDR3 size: 14 residues. Trimming cost V 5 bases and J 5 bases, with 16 bases left between them. Germline CDR1 reads SGHRS; CDR2 reads YFSETQ. The CDR3 DNA reads as TGCGCCAGCAGATCCCGAGGATCACGGGAGACCCAGTACTTC. It encodes CASRSRGSRETQYF.

This sequence joins TRBV10-3 and TRBJ1-5, with TRBD1 matching over 9 bases. This CDR3 has 14 amino acids. CDR1 and CDR2 from the germline V gene are ENHRY and SYGVKD. The J segment lost 6 bases and the V segment lost 6 bases, leaving 6 bases of the junction unmatched. The CDR3 DNA is TGTGCCATCAGCGCACAGGGGGCAGGTCAGCCCCAGCATTTT. This translates into CAISAQGAGQPQHF.

V is TRBV9 and J is TRBJ2-7; D possibly corresponds to TRBD1 (6 bases). The CDR3 runs to 13 residues. Germline V CDR1 and CDR2: SGDLS, YYNGEE. V was shortened by 0 bases and J by 6 bases, with 10 bases between the two germline ends. This CDR3 reads CASSVVGAGEQYF. The CDR3 DNA is TGTGCCAGCAGCGTAGTGGGGGCCGGCGAGCAGTACTTC.

This clone was detected a few times. The genes are TRBV6-6 and TRBJ1-1; no reliable D call. CDR1 is MNHNY, CDR2 SVGAGI, per germline (reference sequence). The CDR3 runs 13 residues. The germline V and J ends were trimmed by 8 bases and 7 bases, with 17 bases remaining between them. CDR3 sequence: CASSLRRVGEAFF. Here the CDR3 DNA reads TGTGCCAGCTCCCTCCGGCGGGTCGGTGAAGCTTTCTTT.

The V gene is TRBV7-7, the J gene TRBJ1-2; D is unresolved. The CDR3 has 12 amino acids. The germline gives CDR1 SSHAT, CDR2 FNYEAQ (reference sequence). This chain's CDR3 is CAISSVEDGYTF. For the CDR3, the DNA is TGTGCTATATCTTCGGTGGAGGATGGCTACACCTTC.

The rearrangement joins TRBV30 to TRBJ2-7; TRBD1 agrees at 10 bases. The V gene's germline CDR1 is GTSNPN and CDR2 SVGIG (reference sequence). V shed 4 bases, J shed 1 base, and the junction held 7 bases outside the gene matches. This CDR3 is 15 amino acids long. The CDR3 loop reads CAWTKRDRGSYEQYF. In nucleotides, the CDR3 is TGTGCCTGGACCAAGCGGGACAGGGGTTCCTACGAGCAGTACTTC. Together with reference TRBV30 and TRBJ2-7, the CDR3 gives the full variable domain: SQTIHQWPATLVQPVGSPLSLECTVEGTSNPNLYWYRQAAGRGLQLLFYSVGIGQISSEVPQNLSASRPQDRQFILSSKKLLLSDSGFYLCAWTKRDRGSYEQYFGPGTRLTVT.

The chain recombines TRBV28 with TRBJ1-1; 7 nucleotides line up with TRBD1. The CDR3 spans 16 residues. V shed 7 bases and J 2 bases; nucleotides not matched to a gene: 13. Germline CDR1 reads MDHEN; CDR2 reads SYDVKM. The CDR3 sequence: CASKGAFQGVNTEAFF. CDR3 DNA sequence: TGTGCCAGCAAGGGGGCGTTCCAGGGGGTTAACACTGAAGCTTTCTTT.

This rearrangement joins TRBV7-9 to TRBJ2-2; TRBD1 agrees at 9 bases. This CDR3 has 15 amino acids. The germline V gene encodes CDR1 SEHNR and CDR2 FQNEAQ (reference sequence). With 2 bases clipped from V and 7 bases from J, the junction kept 5 bases outside the gene matches. The CDR3 DNA follows: TGTGCCAGCAGCTTAACAGGGGGCATTGGCGGGGAGCTGTTTTTT. Encoded protein: CASSLTGGIGGELFF.

For this clone: At one end, the junction sequence differs from germline, possibly due to a read error. The CDR3 DNA sequence: TGTGCTAGCAGCCACAGGATACCCACTGAAGCTTTCTTT. Residues: CASSHRIPTEAFF. The V and J genes are TRBV7-7 and TRBJ1-1, with D possibly matching TRBD1 (5 bases). Per germline, CDR1 SSHAT and CDR2 FNYEAQ (reference sequence). The CDR3 loop spans 13 amino acids.

Notes on this clone: No conserved phenylalanine or tryptophan is present at the end of the CDR3, so a read error is the likely explanation. It is unclear where the CDR3 begins or ends on the DNA, so no DNA is shown, and the CDR3 is as TCRdb lists it. J is TRBJ2-3 and V is TRBV5-1; the table calls TRBD2, which could not be checked here. The CDR3 length equals 17 residues, ends included. Germline V CDR1 and CDR2: SGHRS, YFSETQ. The CDR3 spells CASSSWTGGRYSGRAHS.

This clone was counted once. The chain recombines TRBV18 with TRBJ2-3; D unresolved. Looked up from germline, CDR1 is KGHSH and CDR2 is LQKENI. The CDR3 spans 15 residues. The V end lost 0 bases, the J end lost 0 bases, and 7 bases lay between the germline ends. CDR3 loop: CASSPPVVSTDTQYF. CDR3 nucleotide sequence: TGTGCCAGCTCACCACCGGTAGTTAGCACAGATACGCAGTATTTT.

The V gene is TRBV5-4, the J gene TRBJ1-1; no clear D gene. V was trimmed by 1 base and J by 1 base, leaving 8 bases between them. The CDR3 totals 14 residues. Germline CDR1 is SGHNT and CDR2 is YYREEE (reference sequence). The CDR3 DNA reads TGTGCCAGCAGCTTGCCAGGTGCGAACACTGAAGCTTTCTTT. Encoded protein: CASSLPGANTEAFF. The full variable domain, rest sourced from reference TRBV5-4 and TRBJ1-1, is ETGVTQSPTHLIKTRGQQVTLRCSSQSGHNTVSWYQQALGQGPQFIFQYYREEENGRGNFPPRFSGLQFPNYSSELNVNALELDDSALYLCASSLPGANTEAFFGQGTRLTVV.

V gene TRBV9 combines with J gene TRBJ2-7; no clear D gene. Trimming left V 0 bases short and J 2 bases short, with 15 bases between. From germline, CDR1 is SGDLS and CDR2 YYNGEE. CDR3 length: 16 amino acids. The CDR3 reads CASSVEEESSAYEQYF. The CDR3 coding sequence is TGTGCCAGCAGCGTAGAAGAAGAATCCTCGGCCTACGAGCAGTACTTC.

The V call is TRBV4-1, the J call TRBJ2-5; TRBD2 matches at 9 bases. The CDR3 contains 15 residues. Germline V gene lookup returns CDR1 MGHRA and CDR2 YSYEKL. V lost 0 bases, J lost 11 bases, and 10 bases stayed unmatched. In nucleotides, the CDR3 is TGCGCCAGCAGCCAAGATTTCGCGGGGGGGTGGGAGCAGTACTTC. It specifies CASSQDFAGGWEQYF.

The chain has TRBV11-3 and TRBJ2-1, with 7 bases lining up with TRBD2. In germline, CDR1 is SGHNT, CDR2 YENEEA. Trimming removed 1 base from V and 4 bases from J; junction bases left unmatched: 13. The CDR3 has 18 residues. CDR3 DNA: TGTGCCAGCAGCTTAGCATATCCGCCACTAGCGAAATACAATGAGCAGTTCTTC. This encodes CASSLAYPPLAKYNEQFF.

The CDR3 sequence: CASSHYSPPRGGRQGAGELFF. CDR3 coding DNA: TGCGCCAGCAGCCACTACTCTCCCCCAAGAGGAGGAAGGCAGGGGGCCGGGGAGCTGTTTTTT. The genes are TRBV10-1 and TRBJ2-2; TRBD1 aligns across 7 bases. The CDR3 contains 21 residues. Germline trimming cut 6 bases from V and 6 bases from J; bases unmatched to any gene: 28. CDR1 and CDR2 from the germline V gene are WNHNN and SYGVQD (reference sequence).

The rearrangement joins TRBV5-1 to TRBJ2-5, with 11 bases matching TRBD1. This CDR3 is 16 amino acids long. Trimming removed 5 bases from V and 1 base from J; junction bases left unmatched: 7. Germline CDR1 reads SGHRS; CDR2 reads YFSETQ. The chain's CDR3 is CASSSSGTGGQETQYF. In DNA form, the CDR3 reads TGCGCCAGCAGTAGCTCCGGGACAGGGGGCCAAGAGACCCAGTACTTC.

This clone has a single count. The V and J genes are TRBV6-6 and TRBJ1-5; 8 bases match TRBD1. Unmatched junction bases numbered 5, after V lost 6 bases and J lost 7 bases. The V gene's germline CDR1 is MNHNY and CDR2 SVGAGI (reference sequence). This CDR3 has 13 residues. The CDR3 nucleotides read TGTGCCAGCAGCCCGGACAGGGAACAGCCCCAGCATTTT. This gives the protein CASSPDREQPQHF.

This chain connects TRBV5-1 to TRBJ2-5; 10 positions agree with TRBD1. J lost 2 bases, V lost 4 bases, and 5 bases had no gene match. Germline V gene sequence: CDR1 SGHRS, CDR2 YFSETQ. The CDR3 is 15 residues long. The CDR3 bases are TGCGCCAGCAGCCGTGACAGGGGGCGGCAAGAGACCCAGTACTTC. It codes for CASSRDRGRQETQYF.

This clone was recorded only once. The chain couples TRBV29-1 to TRBJ1-6, with 7 bases matching TRBD1. Germline lookup yields CDR1 SQVTM and CDR2 ANQGSEA. V was clipped by 6 bases and J by 8 bases; unmatched bases: 10. The CDR3 extends over 14 amino acids. In DNA form, the CDR3 reads TGCAGCGTAGGAACCTCCAGGGGGGATTCACCCCTCCACTTT. Protein: CSVGTSRGDSPLHF.

The chain uses TRBV5-6 and TRBJ2-2; tentatively, D is TRBD2 (5 bases). Germline V gives CDR1 SGHDT, CDR2 YYEEEE. V was cut by 0 bases and J by 7 bases, with 16 bases left in between. The CDR3 is 16 residues long. The CDR3 sequence is CASSLDGLLRDGELFF. CDR3 nucleotide sequence: TGTGCCAGCAGCTTGGACGGACTCCTCCGTGACGGGGAGCTGTTTTTT.

About this clone itself: The junction departs from the called germline gene at one end, perhaps through a read error. The chain is built from TRBV27 and TRBJ2-1; 9 positions match TRBD1. Looked up from germline, CDR1 is MNHEY and CDR2 is SMNVEV (reference sequence). The CDR3 has 14 amino acids. CDR3 sequence (DNA): TGTGCCAGCAGCTTTTTAAACGGCGGGGGACAGGGAGTCTTC. Translation gives CASSFLNGGGQGVF.

The rearrangement uses TRBV7-2 and TRBJ1-1; 7 nucleotides match TRBD1. CDR3 length: 13 amino acids. Germline CDR1 and CDR2: SGHTA and FQGNSA. The V gene end was trimmed by 5 bases and the J gene end by 5 bases; junction bases not matched to a gene: 5. The CDR3 spells CASSRPGGTEAFF. The CDR3, as DNA: TGTGCCAGCAGCCGCCCAGGGGGGACTGAAGCTTTCTTT. Together with reference TRBV7-2 and TRBJ1-1, the CDR3 gives the full variable domain: GAGVSQSPSNKVTEKGKDVELRCDPISGHTALYWYRQSLGQGLEFLIYFQGNSAPDKSGLPSDRFSAERTGGSVSTLTIQRTQQEDSAVYLCASSRPGGTEAFFGQGTRLTVV.

This clone came up a few times. The chain recombines TRBV12-5 with TRBJ1-3; D gene uncertain. The CDR3 has 13 residues. Germline V gene sequence: CDR1 LGHNT, CDR2 FRNRAP. Trimming stripped 3 bases from V and 0 bases from J, with 3 bases between. CDR3: CASGFSSGNTIYF. In DNA, the CDR3 is TGTGCTAGTGGTTTCAGCTCTGGAAACACCATATATTTT.

V is TRBV6-1 and J is TRBJ1-1; 8 positions match TRBD1. This CDR3 contains 15 residues. Germline V gene lookup returns CDR1 MNHNS and CDR2 SASEGT. V dropped 6 bases and J dropped 0; count of bases not matched to a gene: 6. CDR3 amino acids: CASSSGGGMNTEAFF. For the CDR3, the DNA is TGTGCCAGCAGCTCAGGGGGCGGAATGAACACTGAAGCTTTCTTT.

This clone was picked up a small number of times. V is TRBV2 and J is TRBJ1-1; tentatively, D is TRBD1 (6 bases). Germline loops: CDR1 SNHLY, CDR2 FYNNEI. V was clipped by 8 bases and J by 1 base, with 11 bases between them. This CDR3 contains 13 residues. The CDR3 loop reads CASGGHANTEAFF. CDR3 coding DNA: TGTGCCAGCGGGGGACACGCGAACACTGAAGCTTTCTTT.

This clone has a handful of counts. This sequence joins TRBV6-1 and TRBJ1-1; 9 positions match TRBD1. The trim removed 6 bases at V and 3 bases at J, leaving 5 bases unmatched. CDR1 is MNHNS and CDR2 is SASEGT in the germline V gene. This CDR3 spans 14 amino acids. CDR3 residues: CASRVGQGYTEAFF. CDR3 DNA sequence: TGTGCCAGCAGGGTAGGACAGGGGTACACTGAAGCTTTCTTT.

The chain carries TRBV6-1 and TRBJ2-3; D unresolved. V lost 11 bases and J lost 6, with 18 bases in between. The germline V gene encodes CDR1 MNHNS and CDR2 SASEGT. This CDR3 contains 13 residues. CDR3 sequence reads: CAVGDPERDTQYF. The CDR3 DNA reads as TGTGCCGTAGGAGACCCGGAAAGGGATACGCAGTATTTT.

Concerning this clone: The same CDR3 also results from other DNA sequences found in this sample. V usage is TRBV18 and J usage is TRBJ2-3, with 15 bases lining up with TRBD2. In germline, CDR1 is KGHSH, CDR2 LQKENI. V lost 3 bases to trimming and J lost 0 bases; unmatched junction nucleotides: 1. This CDR3 contains 17 residues. The CDR3 DNA reads as TGTGCCAGCTCACCCGGGACTAGCGGGGGGAGCACAGATACGCAGTATTTT. Encoded protein: CASSPGTSGGSTDTQYF.

This chain's CDR3 is CASSSPVEETQYF. Here the CDR3 DNA reads TGCGCCAGCAGCTCCCCAGTTGAAGAGACCCAGTACTTC. The chain uses TRBV5-1 and TRBJ2-5; D is ambiguous. Trimming left V 3 bases short and J 3 bases short, with 9 bases between. The CDR3 spans 13 residues. CDR1 and CDR2 (germline): SGHRS, YFSETQ.